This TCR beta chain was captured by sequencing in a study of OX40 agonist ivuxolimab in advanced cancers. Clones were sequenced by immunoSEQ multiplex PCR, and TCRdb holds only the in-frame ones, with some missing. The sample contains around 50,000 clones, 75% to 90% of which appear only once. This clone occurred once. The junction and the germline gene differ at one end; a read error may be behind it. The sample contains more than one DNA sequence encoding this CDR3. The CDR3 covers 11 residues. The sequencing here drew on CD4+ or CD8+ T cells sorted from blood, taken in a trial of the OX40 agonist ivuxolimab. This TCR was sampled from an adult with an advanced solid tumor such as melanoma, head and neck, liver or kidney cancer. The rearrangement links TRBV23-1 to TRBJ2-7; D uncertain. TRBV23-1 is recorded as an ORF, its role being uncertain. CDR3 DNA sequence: TGCGCCAGCAGTCCCAGTTGCGAGCAGTACTTT. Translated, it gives CASSPSCEQYF.